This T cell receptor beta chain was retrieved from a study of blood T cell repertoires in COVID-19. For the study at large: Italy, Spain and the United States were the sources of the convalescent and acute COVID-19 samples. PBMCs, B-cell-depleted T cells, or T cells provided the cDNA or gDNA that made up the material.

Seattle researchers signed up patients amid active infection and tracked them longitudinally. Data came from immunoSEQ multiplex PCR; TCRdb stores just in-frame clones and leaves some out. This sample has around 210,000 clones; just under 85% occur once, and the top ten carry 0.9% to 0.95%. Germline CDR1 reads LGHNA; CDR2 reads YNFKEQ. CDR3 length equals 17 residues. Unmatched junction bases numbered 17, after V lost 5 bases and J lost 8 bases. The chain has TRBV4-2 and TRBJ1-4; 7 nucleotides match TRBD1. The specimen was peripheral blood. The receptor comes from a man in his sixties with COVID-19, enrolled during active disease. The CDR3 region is CASSSAFQTGRGEKLFF. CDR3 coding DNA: TGTGCCAGCAGCTCCGCTTTTCAGACAGGGCGAGGGGAAAAACTGTTTTTT.